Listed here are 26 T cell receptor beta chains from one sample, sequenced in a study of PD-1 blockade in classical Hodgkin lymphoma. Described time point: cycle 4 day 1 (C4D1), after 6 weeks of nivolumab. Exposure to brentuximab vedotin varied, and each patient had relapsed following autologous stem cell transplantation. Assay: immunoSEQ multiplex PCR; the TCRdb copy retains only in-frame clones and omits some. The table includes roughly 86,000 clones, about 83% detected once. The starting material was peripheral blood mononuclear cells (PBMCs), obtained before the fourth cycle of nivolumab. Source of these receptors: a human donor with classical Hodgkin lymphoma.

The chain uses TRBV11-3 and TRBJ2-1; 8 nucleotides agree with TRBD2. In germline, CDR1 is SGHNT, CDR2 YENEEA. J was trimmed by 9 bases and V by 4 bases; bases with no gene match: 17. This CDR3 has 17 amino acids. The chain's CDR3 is CASSSGRSGSAIAEQFF. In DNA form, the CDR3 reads TGTGCCAGCAGCTCCGGGAGGAGCGGGAGTGCCATCGCTGAGCAGTTCTTC.

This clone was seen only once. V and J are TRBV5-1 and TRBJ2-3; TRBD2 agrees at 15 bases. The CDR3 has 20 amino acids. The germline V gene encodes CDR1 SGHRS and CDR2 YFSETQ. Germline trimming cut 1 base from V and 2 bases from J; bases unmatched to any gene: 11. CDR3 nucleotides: TGCGCCAGCAGCTTGTTATCCCCCGGGACTAGCGGGAGGAACACAGATACGCAGTATTTT. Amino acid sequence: CASSLLSPGTSGRNTDTQYF. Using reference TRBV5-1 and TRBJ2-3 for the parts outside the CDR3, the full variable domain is KAGVTQTPRYLIKTRGQQVTLSCSPISGHRSVSWYQQTPGQGLQFLFEYFSETQRNKGNFPGRFSGRQFSNSRSEMNVSTLELGDSALYLCASSLLSPGTSGRNTDTQYFGPGTRLTVL.

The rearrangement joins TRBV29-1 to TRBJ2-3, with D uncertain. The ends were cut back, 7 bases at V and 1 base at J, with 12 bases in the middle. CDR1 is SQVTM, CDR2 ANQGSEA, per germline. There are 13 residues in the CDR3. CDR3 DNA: TGCAGCGCCCGACCACCTGGCACAGATACGCAGTATTTT. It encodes CSARPPGTDTQYF.

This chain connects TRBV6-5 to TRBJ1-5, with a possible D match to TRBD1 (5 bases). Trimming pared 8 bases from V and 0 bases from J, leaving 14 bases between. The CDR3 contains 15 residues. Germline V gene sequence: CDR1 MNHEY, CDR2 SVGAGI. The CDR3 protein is CASRPGGFSNQPQHF. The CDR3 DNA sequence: TGTGCCAGCCGCCCCGGGGGTTTTAGCAATCAGCCCCAGCATTTT.

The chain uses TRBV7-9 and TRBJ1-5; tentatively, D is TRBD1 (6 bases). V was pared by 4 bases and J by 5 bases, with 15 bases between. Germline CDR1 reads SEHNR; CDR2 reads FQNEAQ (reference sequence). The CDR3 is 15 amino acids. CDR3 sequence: CASSYTGPGDQPQHF. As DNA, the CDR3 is TGTGCCAGCAGCTACACAGGGCCAGGGGATCAGCCCCAGCATTTT.

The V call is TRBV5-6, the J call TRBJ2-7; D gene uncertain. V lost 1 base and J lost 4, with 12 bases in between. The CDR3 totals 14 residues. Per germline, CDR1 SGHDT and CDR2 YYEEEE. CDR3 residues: CASSLSVGRYEQYF. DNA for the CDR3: TGTGCCAGCAGCTTGTCAGTCGGAAGATACGAGCAGTACTTC.

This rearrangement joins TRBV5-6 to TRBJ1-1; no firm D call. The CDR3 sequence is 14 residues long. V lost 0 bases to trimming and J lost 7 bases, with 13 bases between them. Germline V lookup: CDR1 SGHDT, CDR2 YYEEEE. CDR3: CASSLVGLRVEAFF. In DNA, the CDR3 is TGTGCCAGCAGCTTGGTGGGCTTGAGGGTTGAAGCTTTCTTT.

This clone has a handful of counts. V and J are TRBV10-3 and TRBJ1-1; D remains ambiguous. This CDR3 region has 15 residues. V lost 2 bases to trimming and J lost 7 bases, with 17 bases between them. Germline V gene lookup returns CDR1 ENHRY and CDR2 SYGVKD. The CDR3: CAISETSSAEGEAFF. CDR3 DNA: TGTGCCATCAGTGAGACATCTTCGGCGGAGGGTGAAGCTTTCTTT.

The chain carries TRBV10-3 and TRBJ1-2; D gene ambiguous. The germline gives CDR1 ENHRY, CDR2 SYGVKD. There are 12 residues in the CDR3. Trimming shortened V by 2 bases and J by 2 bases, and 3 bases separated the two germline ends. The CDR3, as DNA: TGTGCCATCAGTGAGGGGAACTATGGCTACACCTTC. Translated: CAISEGNYGYTF.

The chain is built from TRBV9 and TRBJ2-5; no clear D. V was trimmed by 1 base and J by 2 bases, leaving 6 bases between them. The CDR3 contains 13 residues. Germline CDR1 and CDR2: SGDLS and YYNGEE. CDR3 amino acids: CASSVNPQETQYF. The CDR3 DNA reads TGTGCCAGCAGCGTAAACCCTCAAGAGACCCAGTACTTC.

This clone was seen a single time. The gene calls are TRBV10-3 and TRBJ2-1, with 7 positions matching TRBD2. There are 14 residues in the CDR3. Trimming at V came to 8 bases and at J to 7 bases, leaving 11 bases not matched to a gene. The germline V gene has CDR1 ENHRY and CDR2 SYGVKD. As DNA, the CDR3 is TGTGCCATCCTGGCGGGAGTCACTGGGAATGAGCAGTTCTTC. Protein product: CAILAGVTGNEQFF.

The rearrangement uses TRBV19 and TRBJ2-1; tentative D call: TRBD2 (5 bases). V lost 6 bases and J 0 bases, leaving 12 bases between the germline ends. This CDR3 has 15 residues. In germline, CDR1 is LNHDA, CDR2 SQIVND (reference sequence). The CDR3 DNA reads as TGTGCCAGTAGACCGAAGCGGAGCTCCTACAATGAGCAGTTCTTC. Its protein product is CASRPKRSSYNEQFF.

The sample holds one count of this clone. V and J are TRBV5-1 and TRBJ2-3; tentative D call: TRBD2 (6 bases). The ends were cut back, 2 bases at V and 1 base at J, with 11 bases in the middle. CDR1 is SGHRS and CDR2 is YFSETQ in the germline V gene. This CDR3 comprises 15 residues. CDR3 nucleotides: TGCGCCAGCAGCTTCCGGGAGATTGGCACAGATACGCAGTATTTT. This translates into CASSFREIGTDTQYF.

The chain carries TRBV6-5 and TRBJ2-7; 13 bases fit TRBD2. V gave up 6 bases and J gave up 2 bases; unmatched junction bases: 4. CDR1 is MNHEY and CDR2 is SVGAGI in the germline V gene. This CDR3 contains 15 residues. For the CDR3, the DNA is TGTGCCAGCAGAGGACTAGCGGGAGAGACCTACGAGCAGTACTTC. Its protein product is CASRGLAGETYEQYF.

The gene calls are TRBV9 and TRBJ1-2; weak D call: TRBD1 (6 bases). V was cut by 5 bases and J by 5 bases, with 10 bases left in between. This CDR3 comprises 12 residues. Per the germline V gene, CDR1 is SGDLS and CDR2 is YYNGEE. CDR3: CASRDDRYGYTF. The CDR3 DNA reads TGTGCCAGCAGAGATGACAGGTATGGCTACACCTTC.

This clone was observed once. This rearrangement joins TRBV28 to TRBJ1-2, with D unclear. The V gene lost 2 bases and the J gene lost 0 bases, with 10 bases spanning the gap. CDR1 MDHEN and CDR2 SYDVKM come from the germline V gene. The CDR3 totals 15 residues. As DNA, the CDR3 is TGTGCCAGCAGTTTACTCGCGGTAACTAACTATGGCTACACCTTC. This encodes CASSLLAVTNYGYTF.

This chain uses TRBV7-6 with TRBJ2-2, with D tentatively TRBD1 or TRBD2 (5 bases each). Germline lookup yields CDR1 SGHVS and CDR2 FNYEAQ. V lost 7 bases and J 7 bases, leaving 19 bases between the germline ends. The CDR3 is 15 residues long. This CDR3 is CASNSWDEGSGELFF. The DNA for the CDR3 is TGTGCCAGCAACTCTTGGGACGAGGGAAGCGGGGAGCTGTTTTTT. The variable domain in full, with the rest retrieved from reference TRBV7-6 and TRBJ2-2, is GAGVSQSPRYKVTKRGQDVALRCDPISGHVSLYWYRQALGQGPEFLTYFNYEAQQDKSGLPNDRFSAERPEGSISTLTIQRTEQRDSAMYRCASNSWDEGSGELFFGEGSRLTVL.

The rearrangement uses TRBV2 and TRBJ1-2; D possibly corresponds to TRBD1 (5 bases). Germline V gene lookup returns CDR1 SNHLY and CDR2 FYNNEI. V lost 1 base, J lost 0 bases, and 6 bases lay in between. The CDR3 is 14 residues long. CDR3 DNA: TGTGCCAGCAGTGAAGGCAGGGCTAACTATGGCTACACCTTC. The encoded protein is CASSEGRANYGYTF. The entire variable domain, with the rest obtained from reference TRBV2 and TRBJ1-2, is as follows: EPEVTQTPSHQVTQMGQEVILRCVPISNHLYFYWYRQILGQKVEFLVSFYNNEISEKSEIFDDQFSVERPDGSNFTLKIRSTKLEDSAMYFCASSEGRANYGYTFGSGTRLTVV.

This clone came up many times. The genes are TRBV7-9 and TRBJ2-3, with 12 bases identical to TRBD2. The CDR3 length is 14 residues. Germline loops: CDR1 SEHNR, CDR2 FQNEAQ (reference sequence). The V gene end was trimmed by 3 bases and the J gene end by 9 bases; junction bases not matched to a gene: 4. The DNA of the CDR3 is TGTGCCAGCAGCTTGACTAGCGGGAGAATCACGCAGTATTTT. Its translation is CASSLTSGRITQYF.

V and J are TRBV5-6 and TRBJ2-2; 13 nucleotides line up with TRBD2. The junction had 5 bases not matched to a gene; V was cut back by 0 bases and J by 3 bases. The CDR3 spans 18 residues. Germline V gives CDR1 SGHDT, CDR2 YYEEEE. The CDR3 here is CASSLGTSGRFDTGELFF. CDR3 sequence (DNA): TGTGCCAGCAGCTTGGGGACTAGCGGGAGATTTGACACCGGGGAGCTGTTTTTT.

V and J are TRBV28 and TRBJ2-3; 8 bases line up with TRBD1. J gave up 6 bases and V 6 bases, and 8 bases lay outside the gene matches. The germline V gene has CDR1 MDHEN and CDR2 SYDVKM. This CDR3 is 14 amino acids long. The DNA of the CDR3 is TGTGCCAGCAGCCCTCCCCACAGGGGGGATACGCAGTATTTT. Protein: CASSPPHRGDTQYF.

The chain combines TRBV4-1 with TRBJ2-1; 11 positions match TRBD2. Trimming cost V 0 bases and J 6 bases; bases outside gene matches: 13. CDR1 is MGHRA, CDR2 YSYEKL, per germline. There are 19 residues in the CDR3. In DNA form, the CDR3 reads TGCGCCAGCAGCCAAGAAGAAGCCGAAGTACTAGCGGGAGCCAATGAGCAGTTCTTC. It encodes CASSQEEAEVLAGANEQFF.

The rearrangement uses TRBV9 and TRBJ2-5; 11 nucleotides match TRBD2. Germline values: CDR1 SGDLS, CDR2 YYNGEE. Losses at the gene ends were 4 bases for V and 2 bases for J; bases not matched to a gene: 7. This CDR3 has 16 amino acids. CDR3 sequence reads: CASSNRLAGSQETQYF. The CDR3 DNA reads TGTGCCAGCAGCAATCGACTAGCGGGATCACAAGAGACCCAGTACTTC.

CDR3 sequence: CAWSDRQGAGYGYTF. DNA for the CDR3: TGTGCCTGGAGCGACCGACAGGGGGCGGGCTATGGCTACACCTTC. The chain has TRBV30 and TRBJ1-2; 10 bases fit TRBD1. With V trimmed by 3 bases and J by 4 bases, 8 bases remained unmatched. CDR1 is GTSNPN and CDR2 is SVGIG in the germline V gene (reference sequence). The CDR3 consists of 15 residues.

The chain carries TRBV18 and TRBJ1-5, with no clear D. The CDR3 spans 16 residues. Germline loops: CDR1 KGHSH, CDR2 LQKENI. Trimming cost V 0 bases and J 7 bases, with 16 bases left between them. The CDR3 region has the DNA TGTGCCAGCTCACCACCTGAGGGTTCGGGAGGGCAGCCCCAGCATTTT. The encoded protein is CASSPPEGSGGQPQHF.

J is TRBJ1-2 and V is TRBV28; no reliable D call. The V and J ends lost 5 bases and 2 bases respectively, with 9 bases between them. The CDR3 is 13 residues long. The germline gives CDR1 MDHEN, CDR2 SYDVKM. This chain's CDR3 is CASSETMNYGYTF. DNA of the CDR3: TGTGCCAGCAGTGAAACTATGAACTATGGCTACACCTTC.